This TCR beta chain was captured in a study of low-dose radiotherapy and immunotherapy resistance in tumors. Time point denoted: after trial treatment. The treatment is: LDRT plus nivolumab, ipilimumab, low-dose cyclophosphamide and aspirin (RACIN trial). The study gave donors nivolumab, ipilimumab, aspirin, low-dose cyclophosphamide and low-dose radiotherapy. Amplification, which lasted roughly 20 PCR cycles, used a constant-region primer and V-primer adapter to amplify TCRs. TCRdb reprocessed the reads with MiXCR, giving one entry per CDR3 protein. Of approximately 52,000 distinct CDR3 sequences detected, around 33% appear once; the ten largest clones hold roughly 8.2%. Germline loops: CDR1 SGHTS, CDR2 YDEGEE. The CDR3 is made up of 15 amino acids. V dropped 2 bases and J dropped 0 bases, with 6 bases sitting between them. This clonotype was detected ten times or more.

The sample here was PBMCs, taken after low-dose radiotherapy plus immunotherapy. The rearrangement joins TRBV5-8 to TRBJ2-6, with D hard to call. The origin of this receptor is a male donor with rectosigmoid adenocarcinoma. The CDR3 DNA reads as TGTGCCAGCAGCTTTAGAAACTCTGGGGCCAACGTCCTGACTTTC. Amino acid sequence: CASSFRNSGANVLTF.